The rows below give T cell receptor beta chains drawn from one sample of a study of OX40 agonist ivuxolimab in advanced cancers. Assay: immunoSEQ multiplex PCR; the TCRdb copy retains only in-frame clones and omits some. The table records approximately 78,000 clones, about 88% of them present only once. Sequencing was performed on CD4+ or CD8+ T cells sorted from blood, taken in a trial of the OX40 agonist ivuxolimab. The receptors stem from an adult with an advanced solid tumor such as melanoma, head and neck, liver or kidney cancer. CDR3s include the opening cysteine and the closing phenylalanine or tryptophan. Fields, in order: J gene, D gene, V gene, clone size, CDR3 length, CDR3 DNA, CDR3 protein. D genes are given only for firm matches. Size is omitted from some rows. Given values are once, few, many or a class for expanded clones.

>TRBJ1-2|.|TRBV4-2|.|13
TGTGCCAGCAGCCAAGATTTGGACTATGGCTACACCTTC
CASSQDLDYGYTF
>TRBJ2-7|TRBD1|TRBV28|.|15
TGTGCCAGCAGTCAACTGAGTACAGGGGACTACGAGCAGTACTTC
CASSQLSTGDYEQYF
>TRBJ2-2|.|TRBV4-2|.|16
TGTGCCAGCAGCCAAGATCTCAGCGCTAACACCGGGGAGCTGTTTTTT
CASSQDLSANTGELFF
>TRBJ2-2|.|TRBV10-1|.|14
TGCGCCAGCAGTGACCGGGGGTTGGCCGGGGAGCTGTTTTTT
CASSDRGLAGELFF
>TRBJ2-3|.|TRBV20-1|.|11
TGCAGTGCTGCTATGGGGGATACGCAGTATTTT
CSAAMGDTQYF
>TRBJ2-6|.|TRBV7-9|once|13
TGTGCCAGCAGCTTAAGAGGGGCCAACGTCCTGACTTTC
CASSLRGANVLTF
>TRBJ2-7|.|TRBV11-2|.|12
TGTGCCAGCACCCGTAGGGAGTACGAGCAGTACTTC
CASTRREYEQYF
>TRBJ2-7|.|TRBV7-2|.|14
TGTGCCAGCAGCTTAGTTGGGGCCTCCTACGAGCAGTACTTC
CASSLVGASYEQYF
>TRBJ2-7|.|TRBV5-4|.|16
TGTGCCAGCAGCTCGGGAAGCGGTGCGAATCCCTACGAGCAGTACTTC
CASSSGSGANPYEQYF
>TRBJ1-1|.|TRBV30|.|14
TGTGCCTGGAGTGTCGGGGGTGGCGACACTGAAGCTTTCTTT
CAWSVGGGDTEAFF
>TRBJ2-3|TRBD2|TRBV18|.|17
TGTGCCAGCTCACCGCCGACTAGCGGGGGGGACACAGATACGCAGTATTTT
CASSPPTSGGDTDTQYF
>TRBJ2-7|TRBD2|TRBV5-1|.|15
TGCGCCAGCAGCGACCAGCGGGGGCAAATGGGCGAGCAGTACTTC
CASSDQRGQMGEQYF
>TRBJ2-3|TRBD2|TRBV28|once|15
TGTGCCAGCAGCGGGGGGGGGATCGGCACAGATACGCAGTATTTT
CASSGGGIGTDTQYF
>TRBJ1-1|TRBD1|TRBV11-3|.|14
TGTGCCAGCAGCTTAACAGGGGGGAACACTGAAGCTTTCTTT
CASSLTGGNTEAFF
>TRBJ1-1|.|TRBV2|few|11
TGTGCCAGCAGAGATAACACTGAAGCTTTCTTT
CASRDNTEAFF